The 7 T cell receptor beta chains below were found in one sample sequenced in a study of CD8 T cells in ankylosing spondylitis. No antigen has been assigned to these receptors. TCRdb ran MiXCR on the 5' RACE reads and lists one entry per CDR3 protein. This sample has about 400,000 distinct CDR3 sequences, with 20% to 25% found just once. Whole-study findings and limits: A TCR beta motif made of several highly homologous variants seemed typical of ankylosing spondylitis blood.

The sequencing input was blood, either unsorted or a sorted T cell fraction (not recorded which). These receptors originate from a male donor with ankylosing spondylitis.

This clonotype was seen many times. The J gene is TRBJ2-7, the V gene TRBV28, with 11 nucleotides matching TRBD2. The germline gives CDR1 MDHEN, CDR2 SYDVKM. The junction had 7 bases not matched to a gene; V was cut back by 6 bases and J by 6 bases. The CDR3 has 14 residues. The CDR3 is CASSPLAGDSEQYF. The CDR3 coding sequence is TGTGCCAGCAGCCCACTAGCGGGAGACTCCGAGCAGTACTTC.

This clonotype was picked up a small number of times. The chain recombines TRBV25-1 with TRBJ2-1; D is perhaps TRBD2 (5 bases). V gave up 8 bases and J gave up 1 base, with 15 bases separating them. CDR1 is MGHDK and CDR2 is SYGVNS in the germline V gene. CDR3 length: 15 amino acids. CDR3 sequence reads: CASRPGSASYNEQFF. CDR3 nucleotide sequence: TGTGCCAGCCGTCCGGGTAGCGCTTCCTACAATGAGCAGTTCTTC.

This chain uses TRBV5-1 with TRBJ2-2; tentative D call: TRBD2 (6 bases). Trimming stripped 1 base from V and 6 bases from J, with 10 bases between. Per the germline V gene, CDR1 is SGHRS and CDR2 is YFSETQ. The CDR3 contains 14 residues. CDR3 nucleotide sequence: TGCGCCAGCAGCTTGCCAAGGGAGGCCGGGGAGCTGTTTTTT. Its translation: CASSLPREAGELFF.

The J gene is TRBJ2-3, the V gene TRBV29-1; TRBD2 might be the D (6 bases). The germline gives CDR1 SQVTM, CDR2 ANQGSEA. The CDR3 runs 13 residues. V was shortened by 6 bases and J by 6 bases, with 16 bases between the two germline ends. The CDR3 reads CSVPRDSQDTQYF. The CDR3 nucleotides read TGCAGCGTACCCAGGGACTCCCAGGATACGCAGTATTTT.

This clonotype was seen a few times. V and J are TRBV5-1 and TRBJ2-3, with D uncertain. Trimming took 4 bases from V and 1 from J, leaving 13 bases between them. In germline, CDR1 is SGHRS, CDR2 YFSETQ. The CDR3 is 15 residues long. CDR3 sequence reads: CASSMIGTGTDTQYF. DNA for the CDR3: TGCGCCAGCAGCATGATCGGAACAGGCACAGATACGCAGTATTTT.

This rearrangement joins TRBV7-2 to TRBJ2-7, with 11 bases fitting TRBD2. The V gene end was trimmed by 3 bases and the J gene end by 0 bases; junction bases not matched to a gene: 10. The germline V gene has CDR1 SGHTA and CDR2 FQGNSA. The CDR3 has 18 amino acids. CDR3 sequence: CASSFAAGTSGLSYEQYF. In DNA, the CDR3 is TGTGCCAGCAGCTTCGCAGCGGGGACTAGCGGCCTCTCCTACGAGCAGTACTTC.

At least ten counts were recorded for this clonotype. This sequence joins TRBV28 and TRBJ2-5; the D call may be TRBD1 or TRBD2 (6 bases each). Germline V gene lookup returns CDR1 MDHEN and CDR2 SYDVKM. V was pared by 6 bases and J by 7 bases, with 21 bases between. The CDR3 sequence is 15 residues long. The CDR3 loop reads CASRERRGVQPTQYF. The CDR3 DNA sequence: TGTGCCAGCAGGGAGCGTAGGGGGGTACAACCGACCCAGTACTTC.